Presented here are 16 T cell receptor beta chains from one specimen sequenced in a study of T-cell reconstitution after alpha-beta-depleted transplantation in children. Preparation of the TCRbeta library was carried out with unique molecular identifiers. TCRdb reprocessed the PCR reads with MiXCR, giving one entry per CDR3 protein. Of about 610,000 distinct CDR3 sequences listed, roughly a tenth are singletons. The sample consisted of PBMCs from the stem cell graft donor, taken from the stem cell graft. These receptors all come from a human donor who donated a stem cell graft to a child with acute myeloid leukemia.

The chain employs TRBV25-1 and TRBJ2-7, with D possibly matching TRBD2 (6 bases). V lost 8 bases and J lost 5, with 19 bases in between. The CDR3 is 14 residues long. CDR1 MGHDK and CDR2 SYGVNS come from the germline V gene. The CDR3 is CASPPAGRAHEQYF. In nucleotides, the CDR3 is TGTGCCAGCCCGCCTGCCGGGAGAGCCCACGAGCAGTACTTC.

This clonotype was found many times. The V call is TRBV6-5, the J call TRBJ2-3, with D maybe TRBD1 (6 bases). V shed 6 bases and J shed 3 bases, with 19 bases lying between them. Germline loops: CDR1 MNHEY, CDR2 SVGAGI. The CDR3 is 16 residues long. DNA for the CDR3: TGTGCCAGCAGGAGATCCTGGACAGCTAATACAGATACGCAGTATTTT. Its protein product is CASRRSWTANTDTQYF.

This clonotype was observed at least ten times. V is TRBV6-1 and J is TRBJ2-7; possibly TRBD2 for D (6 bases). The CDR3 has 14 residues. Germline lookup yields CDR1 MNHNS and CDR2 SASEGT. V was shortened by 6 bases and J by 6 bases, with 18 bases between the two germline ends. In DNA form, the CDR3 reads TGTGCCAGCAGATCTAGCGCCGTCGCGGGCGAGCAGTACTTC. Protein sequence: CASRSSAVAGEQYF.

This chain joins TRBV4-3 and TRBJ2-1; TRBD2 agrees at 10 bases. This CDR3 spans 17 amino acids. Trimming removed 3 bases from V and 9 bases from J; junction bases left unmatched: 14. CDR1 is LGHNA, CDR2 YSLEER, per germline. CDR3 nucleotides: TGCGCCAGCAGCCAGTACGTAGCGGGAGGCGCCCGGAGTGAGCAGTTCTTC. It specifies CASSQYVAGGARSEQFF.

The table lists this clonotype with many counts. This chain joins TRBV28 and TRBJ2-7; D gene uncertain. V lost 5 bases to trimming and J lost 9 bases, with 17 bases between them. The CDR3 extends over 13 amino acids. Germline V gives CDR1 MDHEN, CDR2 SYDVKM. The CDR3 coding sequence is TGTGCCAGCAGTCCCCGACTTAATCGAGGGCAGTACTTC. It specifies CASSPRLNRGQYF.

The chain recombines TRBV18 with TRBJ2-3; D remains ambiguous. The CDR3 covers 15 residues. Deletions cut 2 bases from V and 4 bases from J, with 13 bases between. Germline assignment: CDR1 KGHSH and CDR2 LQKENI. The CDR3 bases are TGTGCCAGCTCACCAACGACCCCAATGGCAGATACGCAGTATTTT. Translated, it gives CASSPTTPMADTQYF.

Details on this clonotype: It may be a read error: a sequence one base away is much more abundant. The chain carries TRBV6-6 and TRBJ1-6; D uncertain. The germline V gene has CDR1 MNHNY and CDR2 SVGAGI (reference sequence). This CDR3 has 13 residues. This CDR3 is CAGSYSPGSPLHF. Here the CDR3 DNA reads TGTGCCGGCAGTTACTCGCCGGGTTCACCCCTCCACTTT.

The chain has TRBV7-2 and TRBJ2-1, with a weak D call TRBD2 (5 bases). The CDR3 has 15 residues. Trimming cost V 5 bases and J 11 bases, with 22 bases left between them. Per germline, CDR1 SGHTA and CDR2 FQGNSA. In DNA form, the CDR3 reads TGTGCCAGCAGCCTGGGGAGAGAACAAGGGCGGAAGCAGTTCTTC. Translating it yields CASSLGREQGRKQFF.

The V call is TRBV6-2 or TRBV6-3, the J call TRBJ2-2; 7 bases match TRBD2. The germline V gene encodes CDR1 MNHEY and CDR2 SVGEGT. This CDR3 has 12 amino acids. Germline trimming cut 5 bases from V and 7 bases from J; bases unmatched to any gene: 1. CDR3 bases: TGTGCCAGCAGTATAGCGGGCGGGGAGCTGTTTTTT. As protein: CASSIAGGELFF.

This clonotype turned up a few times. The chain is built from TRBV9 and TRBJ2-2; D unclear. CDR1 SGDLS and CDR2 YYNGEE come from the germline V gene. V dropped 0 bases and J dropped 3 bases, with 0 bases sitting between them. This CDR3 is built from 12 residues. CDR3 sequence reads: CASSVDTGELFF. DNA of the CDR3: TGTGCCAGCAGCGTAGACACCGGGGAGCTGTTTTTT. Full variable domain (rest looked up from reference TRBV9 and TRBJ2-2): DSGVTQTPKHLITATGQRVTLRCSPRSGDLSVYWYQQSLDQGLQFLIQYYNGEERAKGNILERFSAQQFPDLHSELNLSSLELGDSALYFCASSVDTGELFFGEGSRLTVL.

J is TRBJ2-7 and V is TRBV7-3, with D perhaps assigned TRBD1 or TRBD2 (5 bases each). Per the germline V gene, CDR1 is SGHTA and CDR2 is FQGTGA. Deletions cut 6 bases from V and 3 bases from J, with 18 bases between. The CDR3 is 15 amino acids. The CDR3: CASSYFGTGGYEQYF. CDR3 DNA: TGTGCCAGCAGTTATTTCGGGACGGGCGGCTACGAGCAGTACTTC.

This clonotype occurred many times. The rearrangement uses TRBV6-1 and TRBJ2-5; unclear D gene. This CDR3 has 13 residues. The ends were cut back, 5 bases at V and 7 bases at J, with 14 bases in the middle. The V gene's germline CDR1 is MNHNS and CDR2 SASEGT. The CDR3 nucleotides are TGTGCCAGCAGTCCTCCGAGCCCGAGGACCCAGTACTTC. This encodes CASSPPSPRTQYF.

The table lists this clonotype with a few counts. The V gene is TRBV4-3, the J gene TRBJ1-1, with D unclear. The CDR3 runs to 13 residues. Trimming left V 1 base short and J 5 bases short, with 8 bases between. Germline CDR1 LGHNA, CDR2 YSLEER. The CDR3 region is CASSQVRETEAFF. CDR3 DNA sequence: TGCGCCAGCAGCCAAGTTAGGGAAACTGAAGCTTTCTTT.

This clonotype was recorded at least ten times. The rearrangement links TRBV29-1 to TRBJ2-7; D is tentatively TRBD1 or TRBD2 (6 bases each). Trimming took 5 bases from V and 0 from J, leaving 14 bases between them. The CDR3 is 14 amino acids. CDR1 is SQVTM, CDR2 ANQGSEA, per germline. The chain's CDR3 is CSVRGDNLSYEQYF. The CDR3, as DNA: TGCAGCGTTAGGGGGGACAACCTCTCCTACGAGCAGTACTTC.

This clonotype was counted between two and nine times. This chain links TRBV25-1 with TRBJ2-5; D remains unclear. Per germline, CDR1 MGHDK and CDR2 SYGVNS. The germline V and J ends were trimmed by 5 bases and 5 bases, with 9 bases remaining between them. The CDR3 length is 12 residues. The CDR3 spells CASSTPEETQYF. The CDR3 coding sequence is TGTGCCAGCAGTACCCCGGAGGAGACCCAGTACTTC. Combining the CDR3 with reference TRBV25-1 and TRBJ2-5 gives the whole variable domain EADIYQTPRYLVIGTGKKITLECSQTMGHDKMYWYQQDPGMELHLIHYSYGVNSTEKGDLSSESTVSRIRTEHFPLTLESARPSHTSQYLCASSTPEETQYFGPGTRLLVL.

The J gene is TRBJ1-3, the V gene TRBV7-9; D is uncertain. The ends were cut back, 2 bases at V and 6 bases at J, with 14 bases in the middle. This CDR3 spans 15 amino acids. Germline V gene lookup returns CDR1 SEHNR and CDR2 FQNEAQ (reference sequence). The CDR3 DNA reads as TGTGCCAGCAGCTTAATAGCGGGAGGAGAAAACACCATATATTTT. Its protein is CASSLIAGGENTIYF.